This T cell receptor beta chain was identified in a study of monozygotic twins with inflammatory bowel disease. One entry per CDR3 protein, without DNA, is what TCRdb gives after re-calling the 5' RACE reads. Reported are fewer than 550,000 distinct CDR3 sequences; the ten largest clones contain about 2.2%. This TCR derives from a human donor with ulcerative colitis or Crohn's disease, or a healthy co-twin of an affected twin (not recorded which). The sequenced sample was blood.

CDR3 in amino acids: CSARGTQPSYEQYF. V is TRBV20-1 and J is TRBJ2-7; TCRdb outputs TRBD1, but without DNA this stays unchecked. The CDR3 is made up of 14 amino acids. Germline V CDR1 and CDR2: DFQATT, SNEGSKA (reference sequence).